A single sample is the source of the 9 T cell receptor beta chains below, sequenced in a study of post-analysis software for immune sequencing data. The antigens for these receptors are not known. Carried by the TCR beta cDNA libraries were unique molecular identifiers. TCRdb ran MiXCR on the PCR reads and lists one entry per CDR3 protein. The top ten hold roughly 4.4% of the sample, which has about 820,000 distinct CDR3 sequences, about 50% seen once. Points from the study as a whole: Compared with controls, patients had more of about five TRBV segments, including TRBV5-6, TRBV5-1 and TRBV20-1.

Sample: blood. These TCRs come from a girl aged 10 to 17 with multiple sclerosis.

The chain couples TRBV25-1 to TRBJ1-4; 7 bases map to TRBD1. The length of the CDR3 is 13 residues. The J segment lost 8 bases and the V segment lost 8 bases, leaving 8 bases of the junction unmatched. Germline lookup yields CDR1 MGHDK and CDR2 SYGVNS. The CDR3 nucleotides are TGTGCCAGCCGCGACAGGGTCGACGAAAAACTGTTTTTT. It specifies CASRDRVDEKLFF.

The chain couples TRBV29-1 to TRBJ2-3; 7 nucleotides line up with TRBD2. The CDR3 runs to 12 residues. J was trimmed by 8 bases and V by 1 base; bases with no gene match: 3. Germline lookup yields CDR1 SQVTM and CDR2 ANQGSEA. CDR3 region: CSVEGTRRTQYF. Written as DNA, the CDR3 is TGCAGCGTTGAAGGGACTAGACGTACGCAGTATTTT.

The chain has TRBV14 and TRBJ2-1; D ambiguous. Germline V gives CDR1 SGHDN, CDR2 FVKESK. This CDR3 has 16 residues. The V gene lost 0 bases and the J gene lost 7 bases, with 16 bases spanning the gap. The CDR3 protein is CASSQERPRLGNEQFF. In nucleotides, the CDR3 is TGTGCCAGCAGCCAAGAGAGGCCGCGGTTAGGAAATGAGCAGTTCTTC.

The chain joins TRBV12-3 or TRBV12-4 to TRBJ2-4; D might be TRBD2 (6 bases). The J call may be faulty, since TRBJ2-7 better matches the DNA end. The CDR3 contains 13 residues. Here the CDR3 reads CASSSSESYEQYF. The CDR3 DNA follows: TGTGCCAGCAGTTCTAGCGAATCCTACGAGCAGTACTTC.

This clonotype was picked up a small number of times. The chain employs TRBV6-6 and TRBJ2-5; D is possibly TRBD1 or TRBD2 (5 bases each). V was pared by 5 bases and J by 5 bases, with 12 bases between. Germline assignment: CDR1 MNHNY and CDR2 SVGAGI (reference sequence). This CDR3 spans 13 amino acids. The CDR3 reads CASSPGTIETQYF. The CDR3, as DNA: TGTGCCAGCAGTCCCGGGACGATTGAGACCCAGTACTTC.

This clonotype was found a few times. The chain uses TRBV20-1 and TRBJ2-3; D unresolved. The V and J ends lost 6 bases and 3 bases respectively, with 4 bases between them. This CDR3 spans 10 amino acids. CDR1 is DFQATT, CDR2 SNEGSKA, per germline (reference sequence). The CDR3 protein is CSAFTDTQYF. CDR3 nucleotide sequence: TGCAGTGCCTTTACAGATACGCAGTATTTT.

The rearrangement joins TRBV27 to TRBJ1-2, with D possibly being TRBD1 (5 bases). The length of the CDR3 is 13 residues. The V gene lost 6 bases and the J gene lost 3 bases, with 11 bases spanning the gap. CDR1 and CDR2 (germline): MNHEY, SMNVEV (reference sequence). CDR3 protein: CASRSPTDYGYTF. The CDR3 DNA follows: TGTGCCAGCAGATCCCCGACAGACTATGGCTACACCTTC.

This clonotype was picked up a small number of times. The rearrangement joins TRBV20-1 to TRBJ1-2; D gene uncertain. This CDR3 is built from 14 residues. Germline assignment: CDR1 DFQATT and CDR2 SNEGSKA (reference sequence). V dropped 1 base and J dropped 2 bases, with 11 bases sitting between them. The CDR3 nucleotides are TGCAGTGCTAGAGGAGATCGGGGAAACTATGGCTACACCTTC. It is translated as CSARGDRGNYGYTF.

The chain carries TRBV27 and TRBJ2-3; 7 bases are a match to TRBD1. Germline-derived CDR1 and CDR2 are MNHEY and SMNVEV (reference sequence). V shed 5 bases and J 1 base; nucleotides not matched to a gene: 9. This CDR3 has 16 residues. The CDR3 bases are TGTGCCAGCAGTCCCTTACAGGGGCCAGGCACAGATACGCAGTATTTT. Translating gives CASSPLQGPGTDTQYF.